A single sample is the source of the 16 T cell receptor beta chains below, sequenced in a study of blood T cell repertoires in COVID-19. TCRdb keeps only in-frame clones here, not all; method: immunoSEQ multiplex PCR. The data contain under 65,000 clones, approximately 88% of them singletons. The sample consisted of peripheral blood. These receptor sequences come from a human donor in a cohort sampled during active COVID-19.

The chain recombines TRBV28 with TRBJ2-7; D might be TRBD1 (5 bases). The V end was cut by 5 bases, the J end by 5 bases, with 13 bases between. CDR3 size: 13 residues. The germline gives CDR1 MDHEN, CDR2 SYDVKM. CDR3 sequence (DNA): TGTGCCAGCAGTCCTACCCCCAGGGACGAGCAGTACTTC. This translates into CASSPTPRDEQYF.

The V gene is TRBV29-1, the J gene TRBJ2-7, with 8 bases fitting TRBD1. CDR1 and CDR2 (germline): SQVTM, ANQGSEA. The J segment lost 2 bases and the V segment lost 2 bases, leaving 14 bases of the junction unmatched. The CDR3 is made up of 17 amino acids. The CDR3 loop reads CSVESVAKTGVTYEQYF. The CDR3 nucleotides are TGCAGCGTTGAATCAGTGGCAAAGACAGGGGTAACCTACGAGCAGTACTTC.

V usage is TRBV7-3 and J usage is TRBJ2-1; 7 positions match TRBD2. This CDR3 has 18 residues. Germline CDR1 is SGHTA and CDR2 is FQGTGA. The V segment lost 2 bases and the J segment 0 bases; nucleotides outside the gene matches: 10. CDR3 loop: CASSLSRGGGVSYNEQFF. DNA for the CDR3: TGTGCCAGCAGCTTATCCCGTGGCGGGGGTGTCTCCTACAATGAGCAGTTCTTC.

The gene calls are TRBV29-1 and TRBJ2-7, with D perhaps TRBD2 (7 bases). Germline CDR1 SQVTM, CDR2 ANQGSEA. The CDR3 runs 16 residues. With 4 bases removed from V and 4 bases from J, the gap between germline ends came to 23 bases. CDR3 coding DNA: TGCAGCGTTGGACCGCGAGGGGGGGGTGGCCCTTACGAGCAGTACTTC. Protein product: CSVGPRGGGGPYEQYF.

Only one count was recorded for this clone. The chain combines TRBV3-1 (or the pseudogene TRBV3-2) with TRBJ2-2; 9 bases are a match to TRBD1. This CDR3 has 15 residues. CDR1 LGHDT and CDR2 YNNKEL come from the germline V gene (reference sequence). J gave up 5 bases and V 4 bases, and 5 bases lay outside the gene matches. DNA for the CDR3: TGTGCCAGCAGCCCTGGACAGGGGCGGACCGGGGAGCTGTTTTTT. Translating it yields CASSPGQGRTGELFF.

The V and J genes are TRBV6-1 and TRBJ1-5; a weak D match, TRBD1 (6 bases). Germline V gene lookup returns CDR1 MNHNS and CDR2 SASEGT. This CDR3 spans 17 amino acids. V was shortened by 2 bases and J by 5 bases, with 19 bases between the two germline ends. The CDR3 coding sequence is TGTGCCAGCAGTGAACTTGGTTTTGGGACATTGGATCAGCCCCAGCATTTT. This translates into CASSELGFGTLDQPQHF.

In DNA, the CDR3 is TGTGCCACCAGTGCGACAGGAGGAATCAATCAGCCCCAGCATTTT. Its translation: CATSATGGINQPQHF. The chain has TRBV24-1 and TRBJ1-5, with D possibly TRBD1 on 6 matching bases. Germline CDR1 is KGHDR and CDR2 is SFDVKD. The V end was cut by 5 bases, the J end by 3 bases, with 13 bases between. This CDR3 is built from 15 residues.

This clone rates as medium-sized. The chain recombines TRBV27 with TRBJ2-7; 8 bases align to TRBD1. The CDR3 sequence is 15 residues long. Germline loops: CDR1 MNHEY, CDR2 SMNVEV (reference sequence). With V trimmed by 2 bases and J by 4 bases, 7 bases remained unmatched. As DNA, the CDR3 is TGTGCCAGCAGTTTAGACAGGGGTGACATTTACGAGCAGTACTTC. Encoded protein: CASSLDRGDIYEQYF.

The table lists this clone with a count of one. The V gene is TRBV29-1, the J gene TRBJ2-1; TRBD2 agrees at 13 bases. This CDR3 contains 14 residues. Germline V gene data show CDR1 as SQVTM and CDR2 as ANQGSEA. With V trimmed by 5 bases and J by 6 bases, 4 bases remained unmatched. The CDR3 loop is CSVQLAGGVNEQFF. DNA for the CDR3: TGCAGCGTTCAACTAGCGGGAGGGGTCAATGAGCAGTTCTTC.

CDR3 in amino acids: CASSFDSSGLTDTQYF. In nucleotides, the CDR3 is TGTGCCAGCAGCTTCGACAGCTCCGGGCTCACAGATACGCAGTATTTT. The gene calls are TRBV7-3 and TRBJ2-3; D is possibly TRBD1 (5 bases). The CDR3 extends over 16 amino acids. Germline assignment: CDR1 SGHTA and CDR2 FQGTGA. V dropped 3 bases and J dropped 2 bases, with 15 bases sitting between them.

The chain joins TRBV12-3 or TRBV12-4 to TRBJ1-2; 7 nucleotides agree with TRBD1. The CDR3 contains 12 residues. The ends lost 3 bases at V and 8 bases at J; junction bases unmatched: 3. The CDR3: CASSFDRVGYTF. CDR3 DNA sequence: TGTGCCAGCAGTTTTGACAGGGTAGGCTACACCTTC.

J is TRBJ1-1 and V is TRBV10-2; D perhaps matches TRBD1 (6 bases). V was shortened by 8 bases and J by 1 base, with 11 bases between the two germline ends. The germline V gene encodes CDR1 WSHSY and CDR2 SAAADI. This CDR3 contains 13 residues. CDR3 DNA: TGCGCCAGCGGAACAGGGAAGAACACTGAAGCTTTCTTT. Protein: CASGTGKNTEAFF.

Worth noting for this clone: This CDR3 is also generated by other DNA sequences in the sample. CDR3 nucleotide sequence: TGTGCCAGTAGTACGAGACAGGGAGGTTACGAGCAGTACTTC. Amino acid sequence: CASSTRQGGYEQYF. This chain connects TRBV19 to TRBJ2-7; weak D call: TRBD1 (7 bases). Per germline, CDR1 LNHDA and CDR2 SQIVND (reference sequence). The V gene lost 4 bases and the J gene lost 4 bases, with 14 bases spanning the gap. The CDR3 has 14 amino acids. The full variable domain, with the rest looked up from reference TRBV19 and TRBJ2-7, is DGGITQSPKYLFRKEGQNVTLSCEQNLNHDAMYWYRQDPGQGLRLIYYSQIVNDFQKGDIAEGYSVSREKKESFPLTVTSAQKNPTAFYLCASSTRQGGYEQYFGPGTRLTVT.

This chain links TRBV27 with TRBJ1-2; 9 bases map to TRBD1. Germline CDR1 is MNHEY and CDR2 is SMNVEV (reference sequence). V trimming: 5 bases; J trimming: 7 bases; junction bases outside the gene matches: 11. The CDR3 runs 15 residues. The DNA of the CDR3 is TGTGCCAGCAGTCCTCTGGGACAGGGAAAGAGTGGCTACACCTTC. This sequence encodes CASSPLGQGKSGYTF.

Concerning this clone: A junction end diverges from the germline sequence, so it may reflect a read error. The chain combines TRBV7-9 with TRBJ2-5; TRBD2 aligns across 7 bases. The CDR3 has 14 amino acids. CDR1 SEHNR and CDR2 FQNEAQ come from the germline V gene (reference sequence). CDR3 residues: CASSRLGSGPLSHF. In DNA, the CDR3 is TGTGCCAGCAGCCGTCTGGGTAGCGGGCCCTTAAGTCACTTC.

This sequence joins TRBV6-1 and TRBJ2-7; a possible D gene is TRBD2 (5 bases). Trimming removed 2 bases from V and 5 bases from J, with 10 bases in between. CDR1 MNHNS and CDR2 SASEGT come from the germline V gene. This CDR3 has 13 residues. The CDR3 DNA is TGTGCCAGCAGTGAACGTTACGGGGACGAGCAGTACTTC. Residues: CASSERYGDEQYF.